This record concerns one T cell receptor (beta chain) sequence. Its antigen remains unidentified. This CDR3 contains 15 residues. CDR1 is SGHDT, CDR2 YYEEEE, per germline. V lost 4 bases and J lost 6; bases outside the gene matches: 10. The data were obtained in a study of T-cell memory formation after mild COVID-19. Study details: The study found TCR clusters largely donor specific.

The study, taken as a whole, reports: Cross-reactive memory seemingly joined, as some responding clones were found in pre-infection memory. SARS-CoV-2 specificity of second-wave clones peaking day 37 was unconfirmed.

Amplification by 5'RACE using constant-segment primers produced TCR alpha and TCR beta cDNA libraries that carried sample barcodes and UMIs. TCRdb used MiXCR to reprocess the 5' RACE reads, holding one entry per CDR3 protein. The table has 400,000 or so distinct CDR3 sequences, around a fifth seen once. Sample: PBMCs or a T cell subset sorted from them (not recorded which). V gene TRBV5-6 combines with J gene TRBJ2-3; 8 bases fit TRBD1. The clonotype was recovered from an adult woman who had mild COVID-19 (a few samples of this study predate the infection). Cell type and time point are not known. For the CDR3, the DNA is TGTGCCAGCAGCCCCGACAGGGGTACCGCCGATACGCAGTATTTT. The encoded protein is CASSPDRGTADTQYF.